Following are 8 T cell receptor beta chains from one sample sequenced in a study of T-cell reconstitution after alpha-beta-depleted transplantation in children. Preparing the TCRbeta library involved the use of unique molecular identifiers. TCRdb passed the PCR reads through MiXCR, listing each CDR3 protein once. The repertoire holds about 640,000 distinct CDR3 sequences, with roughly 15% as singletons. Sample: PBMCs from the stem cell graft donor, taken from the stem cell graft. These receptors all stem from a human donor who donated a stem cell graft to a child with acute myeloid leukemia.

This chain links TRBV7-9 with TRBJ1-2, with 7 positions matching TRBD1. Losses at the gene ends were 7 bases for V and 6 bases for J; bases not matched to a gene: 8. CDR1 and CDR2 from the germline V gene are SEHNR and FQNEAQ (reference sequence). The CDR3 consists of 13 residues. The CDR3 protein is CASTPGTDHGYTF. The CDR3 DNA follows: TGTGCCAGCACCCCGGGGACAGACCATGGCTACACCTTC.

The table lists this clonotype with many counts. The rearrangement joins TRBV20-1 to TRBJ2-7; D is perhaps TRBD2 (6 bases). The CDR3 contains 13 residues. CDR1 and CDR2 from the germline V gene are DFQATT and SNEGSKA (reference sequence). V dropped 7 bases and J dropped 3 bases, with 16 bases sitting between them. CDR3 loop: CSVGGNGGYEQYV. CDR3 sequence (DNA): TGCAGTGTCGGAGGGAACGGGGGCTACGAGCAGTACGTC.

About this clonotype itself: The conserved closing phenylalanine or tryptophan is absent in this CDR3, likely reflecting a read error. The rearrangement links TRBV20-1 to TRBJ1-1, with D unresolved. Germline V gene sequence: CDR1 DFQATT, CDR2 SNEGSKA (reference sequence). This CDR3 is built from 15 residues. Between the trimmed V and J ends, which lost 2 bases and 4 bases, there was a span of 17 bases. The CDR3 sequence is CSARNTEVMVTEAFL. The CDR3 DNA reads as TGCAGTGCTAGAAACACGGAGGTGATGGTCACTGAAGCTTTCCTT.

V and J are TRBV7-8 and TRBJ2-1; D not resolved. Deletions cut 0 bases from V and 8 bases from J, with 8 bases between. Germline CDR1 and CDR2: SGHVS and FQNEAQ. CDR3 length equals 13 residues. CDR3 nucleotide sequence: TGTGCCAGCAGCTTAGCCATAGTCGATGAGCAGTTCTTC. This encodes CASSLAIVDEQFF.

The genes are TRBV12-3 or TRBV12-4 and TRBJ2-1; no definite D call. This CDR3 comprises 13 residues. The V end lost 6 bases, the J end lost 7 bases, and 13 bases lay between the germline ends. This CDR3 reads CASRPGAGNEQFF. The CDR3 DNA follows: TGTGCCAGCAGACCGGGCGCCGGGAATGAGCAGTTCTTC.

This chain connects TRBV30 to TRBJ2-7, with a weak D call TRBD2 (6 bases). CDR3 length: 14 amino acids. V lost 0 bases, J lost 3 bases, and 12 bases lay in between. Germline CDR1 and CDR2: GTSNPN and SVGIG (reference sequence). CDR3 nucleotides: TGTGCCTGGAGTGTACGGGGGTGGGGCTACGAGCAGTACTTC. It is translated as CAWSVRGWGYEQYF.

This clonotype was recorded many times. The chain links TRBV6-5 to TRBJ1-1; TRBD1 might be the D (5 bases). V lost 0 bases, J lost 7 bases, and 9 bases lay in between. This CDR3 contains 13 residues. Germline V CDR1 and CDR2: MNHEY, SVGAGI. The CDR3 is CASSYSRGNEAFF. DNA for the CDR3: TGTGCCAGCAGTTACTCAAGGGGTAATGAAGCTTTCTTT.

To note about this clonotype: Given the absence of the conserved phenylalanine or tryptophan at the CDR3 end, a read error is likely. This chain joins TRBV7-9 and TRBJ1-1; D unclear. The germline V gene has CDR1 SEHNR and CDR2 FQNEAQ (reference sequence). V was cut by 3 bases and J by 6 bases, with 11 bases left in between. This CDR3 has 13 residues. The CDR3 DNA sequence: TGTGCCAGCAGCTTTGCAGGTGGCGCTGAAGCTTTCTTG. Its protein product is CASSFAGGAEAFL.